This T cell receptor (beta chain) was identified in a study of CD4 T cells in lung cancer (dated by TCRdb to the late 2010s). Looking at the study overall: In the study, blood T cells from NSCLC patients were screened for responses to candidate mutation-encoded neoepitopes, and neoantigen-specific CD4+ T-cell clones and TCRs were isolated. Deep sequencing of TCRB was used to follow the frequency of neoantigen-specific clonotypes in tumor resections, non-adjacent lung and cultured T-cell products. Treatments the patients had received before donating blood included platinum chemotherapy, and some of the patients were given nivolumab or pembrolizumab. The patients who underwent resection had lung adenocarcinoma or squamous cell carcinoma, were aged 60 to 69 when blood was donated, and were mostly former smokers. Points the paper makes about the study in general: Some blood-derived responses might reflect in vitro priming of naive T cells or cross-reactivity rather than memory responses to the cancer. Because the IFNgamma-sorted cells included nonspecific IFNgamma producers of unknown purity, the expanded lines ranged from monoclonal to oligoclonal.

CDR1 SGHNT and CDR2 YYREEE were looked up in the germline V gene (reference sequence). Inclusive of the bounding cysteine and phenylalanine, the CDR3 is 15 residues long. Only CDR3 DNA remains: 45 bases, in frame from the first base. V is trimmed back by 4 bases and J by 3 bases, and the junction contains 5 bases that no gene match accounts for. Preparation of the library involved the immunoSEQ multiplex PCR assay. Qiagen DNeasy or QIAamp micro DNA kits were used to isolate DNA, and the Adaptive Biotechnology human TCRB sequencing kit was used to sequence TCRB. Sequencing of TCRB libraries was performed on an Illumina MiSeq. The paper's processing steps were these. TCRB sequence data were analyzed using the kit provider's software, and tumor enrichment of clonotype templates was assessed with Fisher's exact test. Here the immuneACCESS table is served through TCRdb, limited to in-frame sequences with V and J called. Missing clones are a known gap in these copies; in checked studies unresolved V genes cover under half, and the rest lacks a known reason. V and J calls and clone size are as listed in that table; D and trimming were resolved from the DNA. The sample includes roughly 220 clones, with 81% observed a single time. The top ten constitute about 97% of the sample.

As for this clone: The antigen it recognizes is unknown. Qualities for individual bases were not recorded, and no much larger clone is one base off.

PBMCs were stimulated for less than 15 days with mutant 27-mer peptides together with IL21, IL7, IL15 and IL2, and were then restimulated with autologous B cells pulsed with peptide. After restimulation with peptide-pulsed B cells, live IFNgamma-secreting T cells were sorted on a FACS Aria2 by cytokine capture. Sorted cells were expanded for about 13 to 23 days at limiting dilution, with approximately 3 or 10 cells per well, using irradiated allogeneic PBMCs, phytohemagglutinin and IL2. Either peripheral blood samples or leukapheresis products were collected from the patients. Antigen specificity of expanded lines was screened by IFNgamma ELISA against autologous B cells pulsed with mutant peptides.

The material sequenced was a CD4+ T cell line or clone grown in culture. This TCR derives from a woman aged 60-75 years with non-small cell lung cancer. Some clones in this sample may be carry-over from other donors' samples. The sequence joins TRBV5-4 to TRBJ2-1, with 9 central nucleotides matching TRBD2. CDR3 region: CASSSTSGRYNEQFF. DNA sequence: TGTGCCAGCAGCAGTACTAGCGGGCGCTACAATGAGCAGTTCTTC.